Each of the 2 T cell receptor beta chains below was sequenced from the same sample in a study of T cell repertoires in ileal Crohn's disease. Time point denoted: neoterminal ileum biopsy at postoperative endoscopy, about 6 months after surgery. Assay: immunoSEQ multiplex PCR; the TCRdb copy retains only in-frame clones and omits some. The table shows fewer than 13,000 clones, with approximately 81% occurring only once. Sequences were obtained from ileal tissue. The receptor set was obtained from an adult with Crohn's disease.

CDR3: CASSARGTGGHTGELFF. The CDR3 nucleotides read TGTGCCAGCAGCGCCCGAGGGACAGGGGGTCACACCGGGGAGCTGTTTTTT. This chain uses TRBV7-9 with TRBJ2-2, with 11 nucleotides matching TRBD1. Germline trimming cut 5 bases from V and 3 bases from J; bases unmatched to any gene: 8. Germline V lookup: CDR1 SEHNR, CDR2 FQNEAQ (reference sequence). The CDR3 runs 17 residues.

The rearrangement uses TRBV4-2 and TRBJ2-5, with 12 bases identical to TRBD2. The CDR3 extends over 20 amino acids. Germline V CDR1 and CDR2: LGHNA, YNFKEQ. With 3 bases clipped from V and 5 bases from J, the junction kept 19 bases outside the gene matches. CDR3 coding DNA: TGTGCCAGCAGCCACTCCTGGAGGGCGGCGACTAGCGGGAGACGGGAGACCCAGTACTTC. Its protein product is CASSHSWRAATSGRRETQYF.